This T cell receptor (beta chain) was obtained from a study of cytomegalovirus exposure and HLA in healthy donors. Study observations and caveats: Rare TCR sequences predominated, though certain public TCRs were found in many donors. The authors listed approximately 150 TCR beta chains as cytomegalovirus-associated.

The CDR3 sequence is 12 residues long. The germline V and J ends were trimmed by 7 bases and 15 bases, with 19 bases remaining between them. CDR1 is MDHEN and CDR2 is SYDVKM in the germline V gene. A remark on this clone: Antigen unknown.

It was with 60 Vbeta and 13 Jbeta primers that the PCR ran. Measured with immunoSEQ multiplex PCR; TCRdb has only the in-frame clones, and not every one. The profile shows some 65,000 clones, 70% to 80% of them singletons. The chain combines TRBV28 with TRBJ1-5, with a possible D match to TRBD1 (6 bases). Sequencing was performed on PBMCs. The sequence was collected from a girl between 10 and 17 years old in good health and CMV-seropositive. The CDR3 DNA is TGTGCCAGCACTTCGGGGCCAGGGGATCGGCATTTT. Amino acids: CASTSGPGDRHF.